Ten or more counts support the clone carrying this T cell receptor beta chain. As yet, its antigen is unknown. The CDR3 extends over 17 amino acids. In germline, CDR1 is MDHEN, CDR2 SYDVKM. Germline trimming cut 4 bases from V and 2 bases from J; bases unmatched to any gene: 10. Unique molecular identifiers were added to individual cDNA molecules. Via MiXCR, TCRdb re-called the 5' RACE reads, giving one row per CDR3 protein. The profile shows 46,000 or so distinct CDR3 sequences, around 13% of them singletons. The data originate from a study of early T cells in non-severe SARS-CoV-2 infection. Across the study: The chains were unpaired, and the sequenced material was bulk RNA from unsorted whole blood. Study findings and constraints: Matching with VDJdb favored anti-spike CD8 responses (missing private and CD4 specificities).

The V gene is TRBV28, the J gene TRBJ2-5, with 10 bases identical to TRBD1. The sequence came from an adult who was a healthcare worker with PCR-confirmed SARS-CoV-2 infection or an uninfected control (not recorded which). The sample comprised whole blood. CDR3 region: CASSSLRDRGRQETQYF. CDR3 coding DNA: TGTGCCAGCAGTTCCCTCCGGGACAGGGGTCGGCAAGAGACCCAGTACTTC.